Sequencing of this T cell receptor beta chain was carried out in a study of spatial heterogeneity in lung cancer. Points from the study as a whole: Circulating ubiquitous expanded tumor TCRs were observed more frequently at resection than at follow-up.

This clonotype was seen ten or more times. Its antigen is not identified. Time point: sample taken at primary tumor resection. No cell sorting; template was whole RNA from tumor, lung tissue or PBMC. A unique molecular identifier was attached to every TCR cDNA molecule. TCRdb re-analysed the 5' RACE reads in MiXCR, keeping a single row per CDR3 protein. In the table there are under 50,000 distinct CDR3 sequences, roughly 5.2% of which are singletons. Germline values: CDR1 MNHEY, CDR2 SMNVEV (reference sequence). Trimming cost V 5 bases and J 13 bases; bases outside gene matches: 14. This CDR3 spans 15 amino acids.

Specimen: PBMCs, collected at surgery. The chain couples TRBV27 to TRBJ1-6; TRBD1 agrees at 7 bases. This TCR was sampled from a female donor with early-stage non-small cell lung cancer. The CDR3 protein is CASSRARDSRSPLHF. In DNA form, the CDR3 reads TGTGCCAGCAGTCGGGCCCGGGACAGCCGGTCGCCCCTCCACTTT.